Below are 30 T cell receptor beta chains sequenced from a single sample in a study of naive and memory T cell subsets. The beta constant-region primer was an equimolar mix of two oligonucleotides covering TRBC1 and TRBC2. MiXCR, applied by TCRdb to the UMI-ligation and nested PCR reads, yields one record per CDR3 protein. The repertoire holds approximately 89,000 distinct CDR3 sequences, with more than 6.5% as singletons. The sample comprised central memory CD4+ T cells from blood. The receptors come from a human donor in good health.

This clonotype was counted at least ten times. The chain recombines TRBV7-9 with TRBJ2-1; 11 bases fit TRBD1. V gave up 4 bases and J gave up 9 bases; unmatched junction bases: 17. CDR3 length: 18 amino acids. Germline V CDR1 and CDR2: SEHNR, FQNEAQ (reference sequence). The CDR3 reads CASSSRRTGTGGFGEQFF. The CDR3 bases are TGTGCCAGCAGCTCAAGAAGGACCGGGACAGGGGGTTTTGGTGAGCAGTTCTTC.

This clonotype was observed at least ten times. V usage is TRBV29-1 and J usage is TRBJ2-3, with D unclear. This CDR3 comprises 13 residues. CDR1 and CDR2 (germline): SQVTM, ANQGSEA. Trimming left V 7 bases short and J 1 base short, with 12 bases between. The CDR3 region has the DNA TGCAGCGCAAAGACGGCCGGCACAGATACGCAGTATTTT. This gives the protein CSAKTAGTDTQYF.

Only a few counts were recorded for this clonotype. V is TRBV10-2 and J is TRBJ2-7, with D hard to call. Trimming shortened V by 11 bases and J by 0 bases, and 11 bases separated the two germline ends. The CDR3 consists of 12 residues. CDR1 and CDR2 from the germline V gene are WSHSY and SAAADI. The CDR3 sequence is CASARPSYEQYF. The CDR3 DNA is TGCGCCTCCGCCCGACCCTCCTACGAGCAGTACTTC.

V is TRBV7-2 and J is TRBJ1-2; D gene uncertain. The CDR3 totals 15 residues. CDR1 and CDR2 from the germline V gene are SGHTA and FQGNSA. Trimming pared 8 bases from V and 1 base from J, leaving 17 bases between. The CDR3 DNA follows: TGTGCCAGCGGCACCCAGCACCGGAATAACTATGGCTACACCTTC. Protein: CASGTQHRNNYGYTF.

The chain is built from TRBV7-3 and TRBJ2-2; 7 bases line up with TRBD1. V was pared by 4 bases and J by 6 bases, with 8 bases of the junction left unmatched. The CDR3 spans 15 residues. Per the germline V gene, CDR1 is SGHTA and CDR2 is FQGTGA. CDR3 in amino acids: CASSSTGNPSGELFF. CDR3 in DNA: TGTGCCAGCAGCTCGACAGGGAATCCGTCCGGGGAGCTGTTTTTT.

The chain recombines TRBV12-3 or TRBV12-4 with TRBJ2-1, with 12 positions matching TRBD2. CDR3 length: 14 residues. V lost 3 bases to trimming and J lost 10 bases; unmatched junction nucleotides: 4. The DNA for the CDR3 is TGTGCCAGCAGTTTGGCTAGCGGGGGGGGAGAGCAGTTCTTC. This codes for CASSLASGGGEQFF.

In its sample, this clonotype was seen many times. V is TRBV7-8 and J is TRBJ2-5; no reliable D call. Germline values: CDR1 SGHVS, CDR2 FQNEAQ. Trimming left V 10 bases short and J 1 base short, with 7 bases between. CDR3 length: 11 residues. The CDR3 region is CATGTQETQYF. CDR3 nucleotide sequence: TGTGCCACCGGTACCCAAGAGACCCAGTACTTC.

There are a few counts of this clonotype. V gene TRBV7-6 combines with J gene TRBJ1-5, with 8 bases fitting TRBD1. V trimming: 5 bases; J trimming: 3 bases; junction bases outside the gene matches: 15. Germline V gene data show CDR1 as SGHVS and CDR2 as FNYEAQ. The CDR3 spans 18 residues. In DNA, the CDR3 is TGTGCCAGCAGCAAAGTCCCCCCCGCGACAGGGGTCAATCAGCCCCAGCATTTT. Its translation is CASSKVPPATGVNQPQHF. Complete variable domain (other parts from reference TRBV7-6 and TRBJ1-5): GAGVSQSPRYKVTKRGQDVALRCDPISGHVSLYWYRQALGQGPEFLTYFNYEAQQDKSGLPNDRFSAERPEGSISTLTIQRTEQRDSAMYRCASSKVPPATGVNQPQHFGDGTRLSIL.

The rearrangement joins TRBV20-1 to TRBJ1-5; D gene unclear. CDR1 and CDR2 (germline): DFQATT, SNEGSKA (reference sequence). The CDR3 totals 14 residues. The ends were cut back, 3 bases at V and 1 base at J, with 10 bases in the middle. The CDR3 here is CSASFGWSNQPQHF. The CDR3, as DNA: TGCAGTGCTAGCTTCGGTTGGAGCAATCAGCCCCAGCATTTT.

Only a few counts were recorded for this clonotype. The chain is built from TRBV7-2 and TRBJ2-5; TRBD1 is a possible D gene (7 bases). Between the trimmed V and J ends, which lost 5 bases and 1 base, there was a span of 14 bases. CDR1 SGHTA and CDR2 FQGNSA come from the germline V gene. This CDR3 region has 15 residues. This chain's CDR3 is CASSRGTEIQETQYF. The CDR3 DNA reads as TGTGCCAGCAGCCGCGGGACAGAGATCCAAGAGACCCAGTACTTC.

This clonotype has just a few counts. The chain joins TRBV5-1 to TRBJ2-5; D gene ambiguous. The CDR3 is 12 amino acids. Germline CDR1 and CDR2: SGHRS and YFSETQ. V lost 2 bases and J lost 0, with 2 bases in between. The chain's CDR3 is CASSFNQETQYF. In nucleotides, the CDR3 is TGCGCCAGCAGCTTCAACCAAGAGACCCAGTACTTC.

The chain is built from TRBV12-3 or TRBV12-4 and TRBJ2-2; D uncertain. V was cut by 6 bases and J by 7 bases, with 15 bases left in between. This CDR3 region has 14 residues. The CDR3 here is CASSLKFRSGELFF. In nucleotides, the CDR3 is TGTGCCAGCAGCCTAAAATTTAGAAGCGGGGAGCTGTTTTTT.

The chain has TRBV7-2 and TRBJ2-5; 8 bases line up with TRBD2. CDR1 SGHTA and CDR2 FQGNSA come from the germline V gene. This CDR3 is 14 amino acids long. V shed 3 bases and J 4 bases; nucleotides not matched to a gene: 4. CDR3 in DNA: TGTGCCAGCAGCTTCGGGGGGGCAGCAGAGACCCAGTACTTC. It is translated as CASSFGGAAETQYF.

This clonotype has only a few counts. The rearrangement links TRBV7-2 to TRBJ1-5, with unresolved D. Trimming shortened V by 4 bases and J by 3 bases, and 13 bases separated the two germline ends. Germline V CDR1 and CDR2: SGHTA, FQGNSA. This CDR3 is built from 15 residues. The CDR3 DNA reads as TGTGCCAGCAGCTCAGTCGGCAGCCTCAATCAGCCCCAGCATTTT. Protein product: CASSSVGSLNQPQHF.

This clonotype was seen ten or more times. The chain joins TRBV20-1 to TRBJ2-7, with unresolved D. The germline V and J ends were trimmed by 3 bases and 0 bases, with 15 bases remaining between them. Germline-derived CDR1 and CDR2 are DFQATT and SNEGSKA (reference sequence). The CDR3 runs to 15 residues. The CDR3 loop is CSARPMNQISYEQYF. CDR3 in DNA: TGCAGTGCTAGGCCAATGAACCAAATCTCCTACGAGCAGTACTTC.

This clonotype was seen ten or more times. In DNA, the CDR3 is TGCAGTGCTCCCGAGGCATCCACTGGGCCCCAGCATTTT. Translating gives CSAPEASTGPQHF. The gene calls are TRBV20-1 and TRBJ1-5, with no clear D. V was shortened by 5 bases and J by 9 bases, with 17 bases between the two germline ends. Germline V gene lookup returns CDR1 DFQATT and CDR2 SNEGSKA (reference sequence). The CDR3 is 13 residues long.

At least ten counts were recorded for this clonotype. This chain connects TRBV7-2 to TRBJ1-6, with unresolved D. Germline V gene data show CDR1 as SGHTA and CDR2 as FQGNSA. The CDR3 loop spans 12 amino acids. V was shortened by 5 bases and J by 5 bases, with 4 bases between the two germline ends. The CDR3 loop reads CASSNHNSPLHF. Here the CDR3 DNA reads TGTGCCAGCAGCAATCATAATTCACCCCTCCACTTT.

In this sample, this clonotype turned up many times. The chain recombines TRBV29-1 with TRBJ1-1, with a weak D call TRBD1 (6 bases). This CDR3 contains 12 residues. V was trimmed by 3 bases and J by 5 bases, leaving 10 bases between them. Germline lookup yields CDR1 SQVTM and CDR2 ANQGSEA. CDR3 in amino acids: CSVELGATEAFF. In nucleotides, the CDR3 is TGCAGCGTTGAGCTGGGGGCAACTGAAGCTTTCTTT.

This clonotype was counted only a few times. The CDR3 is CASRASGVSYNEQFF. In nucleotides, the CDR3 is TGTGCCAGCAGGGCTAGCGGAGTCTCCTACAATGAGCAGTTCTTC. V gene TRBV6-2 or TRBV6-3 combines with J gene TRBJ2-1; 7 bases fit TRBD2. Trimming took 6 bases from V and 0 from J; bases not matched to a gene: 5. Germline loops: CDR1 MNHEY, CDR2 SVGEGT. This CDR3 comprises 15 residues.

This clonotype showed up many times. The V gene is TRBV6-1, the J gene TRBJ1-5; 7 nucleotides align to TRBD1. From germline, CDR1 is MNHNS and CDR2 SASEGT. Trimming at V came to 6 bases and at J to 7 bases, leaving 6 bases not matched to a gene. The CDR3 runs 13 residues. The CDR3, as DNA: TGTGCCAGCAGGGGGACAGTGAGCCAGCCCCAGCATTTT. It specifies CASRGTVSQPQHF.

This clonotype was counted many times. The chain combines TRBV7-2 with TRBJ2-3, with 10 bases aligning to TRBD2. The germline V gene has CDR1 SGHTA and CDR2 FQGNSA. The CDR3 is 15 residues long. Germline trimming cut 6 bases from V and 2 bases from J; bases unmatched to any gene: 5. The chain's CDR3 is CASSFLAGVTDTQYF. The CDR3 region has the DNA TGTGCCAGCAGTTTCCTAGCGGGGGTCACAGATACGCAGTATTTT. The complete variable domain, with remaining parts taken from reference TRBV7-2 and TRBJ2-3, reads GAGVSQSPSNKVTEKGKDVELRCDPISGHTALYWYRQSLGQGLEFLIYFQGNSAPDKSGLPSDRFSAERTGGSVSTLTIQRTQQEDSAVYLCASSFLAGVTDTQYFGPGTRLTVL.

At least ten counts were recorded for this clonotype. The chain couples TRBV7-2 to TRBJ1-5, with D possibly being TRBD1 (5 bases). This CDR3 contains 15 residues. Trimming stripped 1 base from V and 2 bases from J, with 9 bases between. CDR1 is SGHTA, CDR2 FQGNSA, per germline. The chain's CDR3 is CASSLDWGGNQPQHF. The CDR3 DNA reads TGTGCCAGCAGCTTAGATTGGGGGGGCAATCAGCCCCAGCATTTT.

This clonotype was observed many times. This chain uses TRBV7-2 with TRBJ1-6; a weak D match, TRBD1 (6 bases). The germline CDR1 and CDR2 sequences are SGHTA and FQGNSA. Trimming removed 5 bases at V and 7 bases at J, with 15 bases between. This CDR3 is 15 amino acids long. In DNA form, the CDR3 reads TGTGCCAGCAGCCCGATGACAGGCCCAAATTCACCCCTCCACTTT. Residues: CASSPMTGPNSPLHF.

Ten or more counts support this clonotype. V and J are TRBV20-1 and TRBJ2-7, with 8 bases fitting TRBD2. J was trimmed by 2 bases and V by 3 bases; bases with no gene match: 9. Germline loops: CDR1 DFQATT, CDR2 SNEGSKA (reference sequence). The CDR3 extends over 15 amino acids. CDR3: CSARRAGGLPYEQYF. In nucleotides, the CDR3 is TGCAGTGCTAGGCGCGCGGGAGGCCTTCCCTACGAGCAGTACTTC.

This clonotype was detected ten times or more. This chain uses TRBV29-1 with TRBJ1-5; D unclear. V was clipped by 4 bases and J by 6 bases, with 10 bases between them. The CDR3 consists of 12 residues. The germline gives CDR1 SQVTM, CDR2 ANQGSEA. Here the CDR3 reads CSVGGFGQPQHF. The CDR3 coding sequence is TGCAGCGTTGGAGGGTTCGGTCAGCCCCAGCATTTT.

This clonotype was observed at least ten times. The gene calls are TRBV5-4 and TRBJ2-7; the D gene could be TRBD1 or TRBD2 (6 bases each). The V end was cut by 1 base, the J end by 5 bases, with 13 bases between. The V gene's germline CDR1 is SGHNT and CDR2 YYREEE (reference sequence). This CDR3 has 14 amino acids. In DNA form, the CDR3 reads TGTGCCAGCAGCTTGAAAGTCGGGGGCCACGAGCAGTACTTC. It codes for CASSLKVGGHEQYF.

This clonotype appeared a few times. The J gene is TRBJ2-3, the V gene TRBV14, with 7 bases fitting TRBD2. Germline V gives CDR1 SGHDN, CDR2 FVKESK. With V trimmed by 0 bases and J by 3 bases, 6 bases remained unmatched. This CDR3 has 16 amino acids. CDR3 coding DNA: TGTGCCAGCAGCCAAGATGCCGGGGGGATGACAGATACGCAGTATTTT. It translates to CASSQDAGGMTDTQYF.

The sample holds many counts of this clonotype. This chain connects TRBV6-2 or TRBV6-3 to TRBJ1-1, with a tentative D call TRBD1 (6 bases). Germline V lookup: CDR1 MNHEY, CDR2 SVGEGT. V was trimmed by 7 bases and J by 6 bases, leaving 9 bases between them. This CDR3 is built from 11 residues. The CDR3 spells CASKHRAEAFF. As DNA, the CDR3 is TGTGCCAGCAAACACAGGGCTGAAGCTTTCTTT.

This clonotype was seen many times. The chain has TRBV20-1 and TRBJ1-3, with unresolved D. The germline V gene encodes CDR1 DFQATT and CDR2 SNEGSKA (reference sequence). The V and J ends lost 6 bases and 0 bases respectively, with 15 bases between them. The CDR3 has 15 amino acids. CDR3 residues: CSAIEGLISGNTIYF. For the CDR3, the DNA is TGCAGTGCCATCGAAGGACTTATCTCTGGAAACACCATATATTTT.

In this sample, this clonotype turned up many times. The genes are TRBV20-1 and TRBJ2-7; D perhaps matches TRBD1 (6 bases). Deletions cut 5 bases from V and 4 bases from J, with 18 bases between. CDR1 is DFQATT, CDR2 SNEGSKA, per germline (reference sequence). The CDR3 totals 14 residues. The CDR3 here is CSALGQRKRYEQYF. The CDR3 region has the DNA TGCAGTGCTCTTGGACAGAGGAAGCGGTACGAGCAGTACTTC.